The 8 T cell receptor beta chains below come from one sample, sequenced in a study of blood T cell repertoires in COVID-19. Assay: immunoSEQ multiplex PCR; the TCRdb copy retains only in-frame clones and omits some. The data show some 40,000 clones, approximately 88% seen once. Sequencing was carried out using peripheral blood. The receptors come from a man aged 50 or older with active or convalescent COVID-19.

This chain uses TRBV7-8 with TRBJ1-4; the match to TRBD1 covers 8 bases. The CDR3 spans 16 residues. From germline, CDR1 is SGHVS and CDR2 FQNEAQ. Unmatched junction bases numbered 10, after V lost 6 bases and J lost 4 bases. In DNA, the CDR3 is TGTGCCAGCAGGGGACAGGAAGAGATGATTAATGAAAAACTGTTTTTT. It specifies CASRGQEEMINEKLFF.

The CDR3 DNA follows: TGCGCCAGCAGCCAAACATCGGGACTCTTTGGGGGGACCGGGGAGCTGTTTTTT. Its protein product is CASSQTSGLFGGTGELFF. The V and J genes are TRBV4-1 and TRBJ2-2; D possibly corresponds to TRBD2 (6 bases). The CDR3 is 18 residues long. With 2 bases removed from V and 5 bases from J, the gap between germline ends came to 21 bases. Germline CDR1 and CDR2: MGHRA and YSYEKL.

The V and J genes are TRBV7-9 and TRBJ2-1; D may be TRBD1 (6 bases). From germline, CDR1 is SEHNR and CDR2 FQNEAQ (reference sequence). Trimming left V 5 bases short and J 8 bases short, with 16 bases between. There are 14 residues in the CDR3. In nucleotides, the CDR3 is TGTGCCAGCAGCGTACCGATGGGGACACATGAGCAGTTCTTC. Encoded protein: CASSVPMGTHEQFF.

The rearrangement links TRBV5-4 to TRBJ2-7; 11 bases agree with TRBD1. This CDR3 comprises 16 residues. Germline trimming cut 4 bases from V and 2 bases from J; bases unmatched to any gene: 8. Looked up from germline, CDR1 is SGHNT and CDR2 is YYREEE (reference sequence). CDR3 bases: TGTGCCAGCAGCAAAACCGGGACAGGGGGAACCTACGAGCAGTACTTC. Its protein product is CASSKTGTGGTYEQYF.

A few counts support this clone. The genes are TRBV2 and TRBJ1-4; 7 bases are a match to TRBD1. The CDR3 spans 15 residues. Germline V lookup: CDR1 SNHLY, CDR2 FYNNEI. With V trimmed by 1 base and J by 5 bases, 4 bases remained unmatched. In DNA, the CDR3 is TGTGCCAGCAGTGAAGAGGGACAGTTAAATGAAAAACTGTTTTTT. Its translation is CASSEEGQLNEKLFF.

J is TRBJ1-5 and V is TRBV3-1 (or the pseudogene TRBV3-2); D not certain. This CDR3 comprises 15 residues. V shed 1 base and J shed 5 bases, with 12 bases lying between them. CDR1 and CDR2 from the germline V gene are LGHDT and YNNKEL (reference sequence). The CDR3 loop is CASSQGGNIDQPQHF. The CDR3 bases are TGTGCCAGCAGCCAAGGAGGGAACATAGATCAGCCCCAGCATTTT.

The V and J genes are TRBV14 and TRBJ1-2, with 7 bases identical to TRBD1. CDR3 length equals 14 residues. CDR1 is SGHDN and CDR2 is FVKESK in the germline V gene. Trimming at V came to 5 bases and at J to 5 bases, leaving 8 bases not matched to a gene. For the CDR3, the DNA is TGTGCCAGCAGCGCCCGACAGGGATGGTATGGCTACACCTTC. Translating gives CASSARQGWYGYTF.

This clone has just a few counts. CDR3 sequence: CASSHAGTGNYGYTF. CDR3 coding DNA: TGTGCCAGCAGCCACGCCGGGACAGGGAACTATGGCTACACCTTC. The V and J genes are TRBV3-1 (or the pseudogene TRBV3-2) and TRBJ1-2; TRBD1 agrees at 9 bases. This CDR3 spans 15 amino acids. The germline gives CDR1 LGHDT, CDR2 YNNKEL (reference sequence). V was pared by 3 bases and J by 2 bases, with 4 bases of the junction left unmatched.